Described below is a single TCR beta chain sequence and its context. This clone was observed once. The target of this receptor is not known. Per-base qualities were not stored, and no clone one base away is much larger. The data were obtained in a study of blood T cell repertoires in COVID-19 (TCRdb year 2020). In terms of the full investigation: Collaborator samples came from the United States, Italy and Spain and covered acute and convalescent phases of COVID-19. The prospective study material was composed of cDNA or gDNA derived from T cells, B-cell-depleted T cells, or PBMCs. The dataset comprised deeply sampled blood TCRbeta repertoires from subjects exposed to, actively infected with, or recovered from COVID-19. A freely available public database, intended as a resource for researchers studying the immune response to SARS-CoV-2, is where the repertoires were released. Samples came from the ongoing ImmuneRACE study (first 160 participants) plus 1,254 subjects from 6 global collaborators. A de-identified subject ID, COVID-19 status, age in years and sex were almost always included in the sample metadata. Where available, HLA class I and class II types were obtained from metadata supplied by the sample provider rather than from assay-based typing.

For this chain, trimming is 3 bases at the V end and 2 bases at the J end, and the number of junction bases without a gene match is 6. The CDR3 runs 15 residues from the cysteine to the phenylalanine. Only the CDR3 region is kept as DNA, spanning 45 bases read in frame from base 1. CDR1 is given as SGDLS and CDR2 as YYNGEE, both from the germline V gene. Collaborating institutions collected whole blood in K2EDTA tubes following their own protocols. Collaborator samples were shipped for TCRbeta analysis as frozen whole blood, isolated PBMCs, or DNA extracted from either sample type. The immunoSEQ Assay, a bias-controlled multiplex PCR, was used to amplify TCRbeta CDR3 regions from genomic DNA. In the original analysis: Nucleated cell counts per sample were estimated from amplification of reference gene primers within the assay. To quantify the absolute abundance of each unique TCRbeta CDR3 rearrangement, sequence reads were collapsed and filtered. For each sample, productive Simpson clonality was calculated by taking the square root of Simpson's diversity index across productive rearrangements. As stored in TCRdb, this immuneACCESS dataset retains in-frame rearrangements with V and J assigned. A fraction of the clones does not appear; measured against another copy, unresolved V genes explain less than half of the discrepancy, and the remainder lacks a known reason. The V and J calls and clone size were taken over from that table, and D and trimming were inferred from the DNA. The sample includes nearly 11,000 clones, with roughly four fifths observed a single time. The top ten hold approximately 31% of the sample.

Points the paper makes about the study in general: How much clinical and demographic metadata was included differed by source and by participant, and the metadata was provided uncurated.

The sequence is built from TRBV9 and TRBJ1-2, with 8 bases matching TRBD1. The sample taken for sequencing was peripheral blood. The sequence came from a man aged 45-60 years with active COVID-19. The CDR3 reads as follows: CASSGPTGENYGYTF. The DNA sequence follows: TGTGCCAGCAGCGGCCCGACAGGGGAGAACTATGGCTACACCTTC. The entire variable domain, with the stretches around the CDR3 drawn from the reference TRBV9 and TRBJ1-2 proteins, is DSGVTQTPKHLITATGQRVTLRCSPRSGDLSVYWYQQSLDQGLQFLIQYYNGEERAKGNILERFSAQQFPDLHSELNLSSLELGDSALYFCASSGPTGENYGYTFGSGTRLTVV.